This paragraph covers one T cell receptor (beta chain) sequence. These data belong to a study of identical twins' blood T cells. Study details: Around 53 million reads covered about six alpha-chain and about six beta-chain libraries.

Germline CDR1 is SEHNR and CDR2 is FQNEAQ (reference sequence). The germline V and J ends were trimmed by 4 bases and 1 base, with 8 bases remaining between them. This CDR3 contains 14 residues. Three pairs of healthy female monozygous twins were the donors. TCRdb re-analysed the 5' RACE reads in MiXCR, keeping a single row per CDR3 protein. The profile shows a few hundred thousand distinct CDR3 sequences, roughly 27% of them singletons. The specimen sequenced was PBMCs. This chain uses TRBV7-9 with TRBJ1-5, with D perhaps TRBD1 (6 bases). The receptor's source is a woman aged 18-50 years in good health. CDR3 in DNA: TGTGCCAGCAGCTACGACAGGAGCAATCAGCCCCAGCATTTT. Protein product: CASSYDRSNQPQHF.